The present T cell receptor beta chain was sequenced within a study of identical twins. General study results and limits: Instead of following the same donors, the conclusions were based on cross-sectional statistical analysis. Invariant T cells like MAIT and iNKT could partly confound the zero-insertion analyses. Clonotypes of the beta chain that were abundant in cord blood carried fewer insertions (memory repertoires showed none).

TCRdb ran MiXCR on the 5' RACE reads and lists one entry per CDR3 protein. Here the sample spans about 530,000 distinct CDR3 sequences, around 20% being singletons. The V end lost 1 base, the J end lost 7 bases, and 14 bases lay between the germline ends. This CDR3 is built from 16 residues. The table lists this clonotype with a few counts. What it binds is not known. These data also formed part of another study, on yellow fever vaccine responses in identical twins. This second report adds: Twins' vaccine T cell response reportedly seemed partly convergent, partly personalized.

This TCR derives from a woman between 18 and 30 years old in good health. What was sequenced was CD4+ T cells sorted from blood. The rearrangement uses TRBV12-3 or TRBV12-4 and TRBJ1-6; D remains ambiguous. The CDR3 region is CASSLGPEARNSPLHF. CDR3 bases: TGTGCCAGCAGTTTAGGCCCCGAAGCGCGGAATTCACCCCTCCACTTT.